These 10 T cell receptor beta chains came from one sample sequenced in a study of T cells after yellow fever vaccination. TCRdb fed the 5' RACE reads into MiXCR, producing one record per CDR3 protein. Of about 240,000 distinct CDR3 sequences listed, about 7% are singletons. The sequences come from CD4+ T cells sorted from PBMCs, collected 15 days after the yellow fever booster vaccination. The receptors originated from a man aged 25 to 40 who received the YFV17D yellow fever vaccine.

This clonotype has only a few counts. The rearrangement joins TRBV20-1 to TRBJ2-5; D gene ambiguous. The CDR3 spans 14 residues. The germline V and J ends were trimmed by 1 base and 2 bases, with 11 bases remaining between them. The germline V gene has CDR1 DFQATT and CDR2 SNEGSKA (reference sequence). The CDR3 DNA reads TGCAGTGCTAGAGTCTTCCCCGGGCAAGAGACCCAGTACTTC. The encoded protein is CSARVFPGQETQYF.

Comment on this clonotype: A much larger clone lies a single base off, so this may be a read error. The CDR3 reads CASKLADGEQYF. Written as DNA, the CDR3 is TGTGCCAGCAAACTGGCGGACGGCGAGCAGTACTTC. The V and J genes are TRBV12-3 or TRBV12-4 and TRBJ2-7; D remains unclear. V was clipped by 7 bases and J by 6 bases, with 13 bases between them. CDR3 size: 12 residues.

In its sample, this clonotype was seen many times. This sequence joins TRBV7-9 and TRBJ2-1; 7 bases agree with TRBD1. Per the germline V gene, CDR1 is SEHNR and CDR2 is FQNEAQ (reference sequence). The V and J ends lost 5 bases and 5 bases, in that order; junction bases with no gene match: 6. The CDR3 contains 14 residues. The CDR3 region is CASSHRQGNNEQFF. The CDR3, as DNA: TGTGCCAGCAGCCATCGACAGGGAAACAATGAGCAGTTCTTC.

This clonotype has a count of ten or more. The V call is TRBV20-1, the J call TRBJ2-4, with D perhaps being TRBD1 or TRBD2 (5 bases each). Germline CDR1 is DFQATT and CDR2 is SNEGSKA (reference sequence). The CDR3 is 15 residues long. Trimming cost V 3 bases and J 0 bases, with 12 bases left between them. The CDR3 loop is CSASRGAIAKNIQYF. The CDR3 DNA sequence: TGCAGTGCTAGTCGAGGGGCCATAGCCAAAAACATTCAGTACTTC.

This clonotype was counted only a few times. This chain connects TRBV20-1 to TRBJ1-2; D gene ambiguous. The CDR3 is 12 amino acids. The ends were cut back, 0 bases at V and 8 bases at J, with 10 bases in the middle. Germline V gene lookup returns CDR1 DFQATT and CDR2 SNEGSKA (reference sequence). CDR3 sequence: CSAREGLAGYTF. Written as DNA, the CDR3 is TGCAGTGCTAGAGAAGGTCTGGCGGGCTACACCTTC.

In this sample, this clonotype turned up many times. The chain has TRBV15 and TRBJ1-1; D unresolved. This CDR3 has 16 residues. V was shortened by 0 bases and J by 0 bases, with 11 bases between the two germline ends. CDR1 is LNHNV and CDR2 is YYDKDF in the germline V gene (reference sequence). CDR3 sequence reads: CATSRDRLRMNTEAFF. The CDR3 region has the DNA TGTGCCACCAGCAGAGATCGGTTGCGGATGAACACTGAAGCTTTCTTT.

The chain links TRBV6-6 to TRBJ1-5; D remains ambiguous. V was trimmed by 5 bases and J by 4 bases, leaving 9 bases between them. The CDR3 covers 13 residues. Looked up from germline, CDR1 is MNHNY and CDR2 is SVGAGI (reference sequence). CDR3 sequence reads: CASSMQVNQPQHF. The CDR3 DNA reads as TGTGCCAGCAGTATGCAGGTGAATCAGCCCCAGCATTTT.

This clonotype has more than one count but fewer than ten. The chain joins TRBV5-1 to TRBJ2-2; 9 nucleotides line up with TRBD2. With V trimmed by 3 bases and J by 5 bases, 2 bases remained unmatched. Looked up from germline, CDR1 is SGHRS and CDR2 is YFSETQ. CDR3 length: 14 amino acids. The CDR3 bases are TGCGCCAGCAGCTCTAGCGGGATAACCGGGGAGCTGTTTTTT. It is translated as CASSSSGITGELFF. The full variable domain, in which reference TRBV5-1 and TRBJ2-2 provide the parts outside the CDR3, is KAGVTQTPRYLIKTRGQQVTLSCSPISGHRSVSWYQQTPGQGLQFLFEYFSETQRNKGNFPGRFSGRQFSNSRSEMNVSTLELGDSALYLCASSSSGITGELFFGEGSRLTVL.

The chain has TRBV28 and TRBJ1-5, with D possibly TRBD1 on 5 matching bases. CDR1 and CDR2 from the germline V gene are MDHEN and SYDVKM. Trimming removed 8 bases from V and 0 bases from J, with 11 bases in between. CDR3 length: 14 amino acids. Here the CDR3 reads CASAWTNSNQPQHF. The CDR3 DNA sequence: TGTGCCAGCGCCTGGACAAATAGCAATCAGCCCCAGCATTTT.

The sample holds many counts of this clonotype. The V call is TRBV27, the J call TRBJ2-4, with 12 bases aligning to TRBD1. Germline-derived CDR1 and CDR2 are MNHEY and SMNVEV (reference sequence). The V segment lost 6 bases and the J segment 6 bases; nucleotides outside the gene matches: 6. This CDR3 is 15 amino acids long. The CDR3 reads CASSPGQGAPNIQYF. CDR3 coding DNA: TGTGCCAGCAGCCCGGGACAGGGGGCACCAAACATTCAGTACTTC.